A single count supports the clone carrying this T cell receptor beta chain. A read error is possible here, since a much larger clone lies one base away. Amplified TCR beta CDR3 regions came from RNA transcripts. First-round RT-PCR of the TCR CDR3 relied on the HTBI primer set. One entry per CDR3 protein results from TCRdb running MiXCR on the multiplex PCR reads. There are over 700,000 distinct CDR3 sequences in the sample; more than 30% occur only once, and about 8.9% lies in the top ten. Graves' hyperthyroidism without ophthalmopathy progression within 18 months was termed stable. Over 9 ml of fresh peripheral blood supplied the PBMCs. The data belong to a study of T cells in Graves' hyperthyroidism and ophthalmopathy. About the study: It was at initial diagnosis, before any treatment, that peripheral blood was collected.

The sequenced sample consisted of blood. The origin of this receptor is a man in his late teens or twenties with Graves' hyperthyroidism.

CDR3 sequence (DNA): TGTGCCAGCGGTCCGCCGACAGGTCCTAACACTGAAGCTTTCTTT. Translating it yields CASGPPTGPNTEAFF. The genes are TRBV12-3 or TRBV12-4 and TRBJ1-1, with D possibly TRBD1 on 6 matching bases. This CDR3 contains 15 residues. The V end was cut by 8 bases, the J end by 2 bases, with 18 bases between.